A single sample gave rise to the 18 T cell receptor beta chains below, sequenced in a study of blood T cell repertoires in COVID-19. Only in-frame clones appear in the TCRdb table, and some are missing; sequencing was by immunoSEQ multiplex PCR. The table has about 350,000 clones, about 90% seen once. What was sequenced was PBMCs or T cells enriched from blood (not recorded which). The receptors come from a woman aged 25 to 39 who had recovered from COVID-19.

V usage is TRBV3-1 (or the pseudogene TRBV3-2) and J usage is TRBJ2-1; possibly TRBD1 for D (6 bases). The CDR3 extends over 16 amino acids. Germline CDR1 is LGHDT and CDR2 is YNNKEL (reference sequence). With 1 base removed from V and 0 bases from J, the gap between germline ends came to 10 bases. The CDR3 nucleotides are TGTGCCAGCAGCCAAGCCGGGACACCCTCCTACAATGAGCAGTTCTTC. It codes for CASSQAGTPSYNEQFF.

This chain uses TRBV10-2 with TRBJ1-1; no clear D gene. The V gene lost 6 bases and the J gene lost 5 bases, with 10 bases spanning the gap. This CDR3 is built from 12 residues. Germline V gene lookup returns CDR1 WSHSY and CDR2 SAAADI. The CDR3 DNA reads TGCGCCAGCAGCCCAGGCAGAACTGAAGCTTTCTTT. This codes for CASSPGRTEAFF.

This clone was found a few times. The chain employs TRBV6-5 and TRBJ2-7; 7 bases agree with TRBD1. The CDR3 runs 15 residues. The ends lost 0 bases at V and 4 bases at J; junction bases unmatched: 6. Germline CDR1 is MNHEY and CDR2 is SVGAGI. DNA of the CDR3: TGTGCCAGCAGTTACTCGATAGGGGGCTCTTACGAGCAGTACTTC. Translation gives CASSYSIGGSYEQYF.

This rearrangement joins TRBV27 to TRBJ2-3; possibly TRBD1 for D (6 bases). CDR1 and CDR2 (germline): MNHEY, SMNVEV (reference sequence). The V end lost 4 bases, the J end lost 4 bases, and 21 bases lay between the germline ends. The CDR3 consists of 17 residues. The CDR3 nucleotides are TGTGCCAGCAGTTATACGACAGGAAACCCCGTGGCAGATACGCAGTATTTT. Its protein product is CASSYTTGNPVADTQYF.

The chain recombines TRBV5-1 with TRBJ2-7; 8 bases map to TRBD1. Germline V gene sequence: CDR1 SGHRS, CDR2 YFSETQ. CDR3 size: 15 residues. Trimming took 5 bases from V and 0 from J; bases not matched to a gene: 7. For the CDR3, the DNA is TGCGCCAGCAGTAACAGGGGGTTCGACTCCTACGAGCAGTACTTC. Translation gives CASSNRGFDSYEQYF.

V and J are TRBV5-4 and TRBJ2-5; a possible D gene is TRBD2 (6 bases). V was pared by 4 bases and J by 1 base, with 20 bases between. The CDR3 covers 17 residues. From germline, CDR1 is SGHNT and CDR2 YYREEE (reference sequence). The CDR3 DNA sequence: TGTGCCAGCAGCATACGAGGCGGGGCCCGGTCCCAAGAGACCCAGTACTTC. Encoded protein: CASSIRGGARSQETQYF.

The V call is TRBV2, the J call TRBJ2-1; 8 bases are a match to TRBD1. J was trimmed by 7 bases and V by 7 bases; bases with no gene match: 9. Germline CDR1 and CDR2: SNHLY and FYNNEI. The CDR3 extends over 14 amino acids. The CDR3 DNA reads as TGTGCCAGCAACCTTGGCGGACAGGGTAATGAGCAGTTCTTC. Translation gives CASNLGGQGNEQFF.

This chain connects TRBV6-2 or TRBV6-3 to TRBJ2-3; 8 bases match TRBD1. The CDR3 is made up of 15 amino acids. Unmatched junction bases numbered 5, after V lost 5 bases and J lost 1 base. From germline, CDR1 is MNHEY and CDR2 SVGEGT. CDR3 sequence: CASSGPGQGTDTQYF. CDR3 in DNA: TGTGCCAGCAGTGGCCCGGGACAGGGCACAGATACGCAGTATTTT.

The chain recombines TRBV19 with TRBJ1-5; 10 nucleotides agree with TRBD1. V lost 5 bases, J lost 5 bases, and 6 bases stayed unmatched. Germline V lookup: CDR1 LNHDA, CDR2 SQIVND (reference sequence). The CDR3 sequence is 15 residues long. CDR3 nucleotides: TGTGCCAGTAGTTCCGGGGACAGGGGCTATCAGCCCCAGCATTTT. It yields the protein CASSSGDRGYQPQHF.

This clone has only one observation. The rearrangement uses TRBV4-1 and TRBJ1-2; no reliable D call. The CDR3 has 15 amino acids. Germline-derived CDR1 and CDR2 are MGHRA and YSYEKL. V was clipped by 0 bases and J by 2 bases, with 10 bases between them. CDR3 DNA sequence: TGCGCCAGCAGCCAAGATAAAAGCAGGAACTATGGCTACACCTTC. Translated: CASSQDKSRNYGYTF.

The chain couples TRBV6-4 to TRBJ2-1; TRBD2 matches at 12 bases. The V gene's germline CDR1 is MRHNA and CDR2 SNTAGT. With V trimmed by 3 bases and J by 2 bases, 2 bases remained unmatched. The CDR3 is 16 amino acids. The CDR3 sequence is CASSDTSGGTYNEQFF. The DNA for the CDR3 is TGTGCCAGCAGTGATACTAGCGGGGGGACCTACAATGAGCAGTTCTTC.

The chain combines TRBV9 with TRBJ1-6; D might be TRBD1 (6 bases). This CDR3 has 15 amino acids. Trimming cost V 3 bases and J 4 bases, with 11 bases left between them. Germline CDR1 and CDR2: SGDLS and YYNGEE. CDR3 residues: CASSESRGYNSPLHF. The CDR3, as DNA: TGTGCCAGCAGCGAGTCCAGGGGTTATAATTCACCCCTCCACTTT. The full variable domain, its missing parts supplied by reference TRBV9 and TRBJ1-6, is DSGVTQTPKHLITATGQRVTLRCSPRSGDLSVYWYQQSLDQGLQFLIQYYNGEERAKGNILERFSAQQFPDLHSELNLSSLELGDSALYFCASSESRGYNSPLHFGNGTRLTVT.

The chain recombines TRBV6-5 with TRBJ1-5; 7 bases line up with TRBD1. Germline-derived CDR1 and CDR2 are MNHEY and SVGAGI. V lost 10 bases to trimming and J lost 5 bases; unmatched junction nucleotides: 5. This CDR3 is built from 12 residues. The CDR3, as DNA: TGTGCCACCGGGACAGCGGATCAGCCCCAGCATTTT. It specifies CATGTADQPQHF.

The V call is TRBV30, the J call TRBJ1-5; 9 positions match TRBD1. Germline CDR1 and CDR2: GTSNPN and SVGIG (reference sequence). J was trimmed by 0 bases and V by 3 bases; bases with no gene match: 6. CDR3 size: 16 residues. CDR3: CAWRPGTGNSNQPQHF. The DNA for the CDR3 is TGTGCCTGGAGGCCCGGGACAGGGAATAGCAATCAGCCCCAGCATTTT.

This sequence joins TRBV29-1 and TRBJ1-2; no firm D call. Trimming took off 3 bases at V and 4 bases at J, with 9 bases between the two ends. This CDR3 region has 12 residues. Germline CDR1 is SQVTM and CDR2 is ANQGSEA. In DNA, the CDR3 is TGCAGCGTTGAGGGCTCAGGCTATGGCTACACCTTC. This codes for CSVEGSGYGYTF.

The CDR3 loop reads CASSFKGTEGAFF. The CDR3 coding sequence is TGTGCCAGCAGCTTTAAGGGGACAGAGGGAGCTTTCTTT. The chain employs TRBV11-2 and TRBJ1-1, with 7 bases identical to TRBD1. This CDR3 is 13 amino acids long. V trimming: 3 bases; J trimming: 10 bases; junction bases outside the gene matches: 8. CDR1 SGHAT and CDR2 FQNNGV come from the germline V gene.

DNA of the CDR3: TGTGCCAGCGATGGGGGGACGGGGGAGACCCAGTACTTC. Its protein product is CASDGGTGETQYF. J is TRBJ2-5 and V is TRBV12-3 or TRBV12-4, with D possibly matching TRBD2 (6 bases). CDR3 length: 13 residues. V dropped 8 bases and J dropped 5 bases, with 15 bases sitting between them.

The J gene is TRBJ1-4, the V gene TRBV5-4, with D perhaps TRBD1 (6 bases). Germline V gene sequence: CDR1 SGHNT, CDR2 YYREEE (reference sequence). Trimming cost V 4 bases and J 7 bases, with 17 bases left between them. This CDR3 contains 15 residues. The CDR3 region is CASSLSGGASEKLFF. CDR3 coding DNA: TGTGCCAGCAGCCTCAGTGGGGGGGCAAGTGAAAAACTGTTTTTT.